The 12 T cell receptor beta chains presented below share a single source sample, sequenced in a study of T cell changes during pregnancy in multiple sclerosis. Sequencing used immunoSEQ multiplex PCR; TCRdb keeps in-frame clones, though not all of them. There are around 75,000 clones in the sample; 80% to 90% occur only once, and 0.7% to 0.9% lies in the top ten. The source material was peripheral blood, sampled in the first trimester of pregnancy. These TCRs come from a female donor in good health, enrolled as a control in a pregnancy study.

CDR3 in amino acids: CATSRDRQAAKNIQYF. CDR3 in DNA: TGTGCCACCAGCAGAGATCGGCAGGCAGCCAAAAACATTCAGTACTTC. V usage is TRBV15 and J usage is TRBJ2-4; D remains ambiguous. The CDR3 spans 16 residues. Germline V lookup: CDR1 LNHNV, CDR2 YYDKDF (reference sequence). V lost 0 bases and J 0 bases, leaving 9 bases between the germline ends.

CDR3 in DNA: TGTGCCAGCAGCGTAGAACAGATCCAAGAGACCCAGTACTTC. Its protein is CASSVEQIQETQYF. The rearrangement links TRBV7-2 to TRBJ2-5; the D is unclear. This CDR3 contains 14 residues. Germline V lookup: CDR1 SGHTA, CDR2 FQGNSA. The germline V and J ends were trimmed by 5 bases and 1 base, with 11 bases remaining between them. The full variable domain, in which reference TRBV7-2 and TRBJ2-5 provide the parts outside the CDR3, is GAGVSQSPSNKVTEKGKDVELRCDPISGHTALYWYRQSLGQGLEFLIYFQGNSAPDKSGLPSDRFSAERTGGSVSTLTIQRTQQEDSAVYLCASSVEQIQETQYFGPGTRLLVL.

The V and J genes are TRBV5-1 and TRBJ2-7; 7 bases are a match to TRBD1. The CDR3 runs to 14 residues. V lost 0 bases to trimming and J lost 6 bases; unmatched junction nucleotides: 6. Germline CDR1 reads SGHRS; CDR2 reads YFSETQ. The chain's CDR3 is CASSLAGTASEQYF. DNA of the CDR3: TGCGCCAGCAGCTTGGCCGGGACAGCCTCCGAGCAGTACTTC.

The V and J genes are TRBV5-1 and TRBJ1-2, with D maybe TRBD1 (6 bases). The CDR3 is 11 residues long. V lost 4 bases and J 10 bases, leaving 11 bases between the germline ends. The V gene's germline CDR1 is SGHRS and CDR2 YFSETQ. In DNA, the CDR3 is TGCGCCAGCAGCCCGGACAGAGACTACACCTTC. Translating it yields CASSPDRDYTF.

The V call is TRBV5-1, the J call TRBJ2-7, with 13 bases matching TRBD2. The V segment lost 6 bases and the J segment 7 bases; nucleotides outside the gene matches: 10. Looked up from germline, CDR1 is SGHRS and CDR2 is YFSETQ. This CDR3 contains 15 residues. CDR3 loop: CASTDRTSGGWEQYF. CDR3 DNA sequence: TGCGCCAGCACCGACAGGACTAGCGGGGGTTGGGAGCAGTACTTC. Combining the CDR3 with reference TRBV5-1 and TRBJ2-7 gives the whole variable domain KAGVTQTPRYLIKTRGQQVTLSCSPISGHRSVSWYQQTPGQGLQFLFEYFSETQRNKGNFPGRFSGRQFSNSRSEMNVSTLELGDSALYLCASTDRTSGGWEQYFGPGTRLTVT.

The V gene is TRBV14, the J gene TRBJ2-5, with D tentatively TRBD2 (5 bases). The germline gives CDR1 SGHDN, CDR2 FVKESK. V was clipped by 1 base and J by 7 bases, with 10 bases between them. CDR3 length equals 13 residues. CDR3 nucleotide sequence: TGTGCCAGCAGCCAAGCTCGACGGGGGACCCAGTACTTC. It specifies CASSQARRGTQYF.

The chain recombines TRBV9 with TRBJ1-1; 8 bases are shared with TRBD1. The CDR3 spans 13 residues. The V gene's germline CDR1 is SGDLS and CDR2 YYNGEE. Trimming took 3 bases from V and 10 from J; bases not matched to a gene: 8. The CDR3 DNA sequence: TGTGCCAGCAGCGACAGGGGGGGGACGGGAGCTTTCTTT. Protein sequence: CASSDRGGTGAFF.

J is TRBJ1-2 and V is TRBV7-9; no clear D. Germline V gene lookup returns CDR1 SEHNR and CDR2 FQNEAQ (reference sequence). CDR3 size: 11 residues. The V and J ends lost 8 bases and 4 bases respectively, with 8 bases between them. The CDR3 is CASGEGYGYTF. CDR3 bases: TGTGCCAGCGGGGAGGGCTATGGCTACACCTTC.

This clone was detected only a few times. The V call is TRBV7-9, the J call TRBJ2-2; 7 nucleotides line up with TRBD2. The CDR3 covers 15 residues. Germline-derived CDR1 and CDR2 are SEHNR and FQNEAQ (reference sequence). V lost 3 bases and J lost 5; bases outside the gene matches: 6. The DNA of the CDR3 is TGTGCCAGCAGCTTCAAGGTGGGGGGGACCGGGGAGCTGTTTTTT. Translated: CASSFKVGGTGELFF.

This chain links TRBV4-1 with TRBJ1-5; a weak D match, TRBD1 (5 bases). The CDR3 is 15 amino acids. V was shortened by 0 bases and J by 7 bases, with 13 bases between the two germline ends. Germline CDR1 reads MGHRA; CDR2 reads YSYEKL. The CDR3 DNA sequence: TGCGCCAGCAGCCAAGATCTGGTGGGGCGGCAGCCCCAGCATTTT. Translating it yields CASSQDLVGRQPQHF.

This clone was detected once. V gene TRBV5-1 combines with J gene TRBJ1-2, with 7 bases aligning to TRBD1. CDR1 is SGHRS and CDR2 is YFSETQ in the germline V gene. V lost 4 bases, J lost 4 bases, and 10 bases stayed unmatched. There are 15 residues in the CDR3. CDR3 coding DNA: TGCGCCAGCAGCCAAACGCCGGGACAGCCCTATGGCTACACCTTC. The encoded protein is CASSQTPGQPYGYTF.

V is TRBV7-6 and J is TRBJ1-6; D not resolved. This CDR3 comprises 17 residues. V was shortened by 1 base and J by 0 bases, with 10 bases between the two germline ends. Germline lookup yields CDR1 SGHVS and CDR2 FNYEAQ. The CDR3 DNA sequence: TGTGCCAGCAGCTTAGGTTCCTCCAGCTCCTATAATTCACCCCTCCACTTT. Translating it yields CASSLGSSSSYNSPLHF. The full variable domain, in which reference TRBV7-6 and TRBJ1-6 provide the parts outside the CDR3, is GAGVSQSPRYKVTKRGQDVALRCDPISGHVSLYWYRQALGQGPEFLTYFNYEAQQDKSGLPNDRFSAERPEGSISTLTIQRTEQRDSAMYRCASSLGSSSSYNSPLHFGNGTRLTVT.